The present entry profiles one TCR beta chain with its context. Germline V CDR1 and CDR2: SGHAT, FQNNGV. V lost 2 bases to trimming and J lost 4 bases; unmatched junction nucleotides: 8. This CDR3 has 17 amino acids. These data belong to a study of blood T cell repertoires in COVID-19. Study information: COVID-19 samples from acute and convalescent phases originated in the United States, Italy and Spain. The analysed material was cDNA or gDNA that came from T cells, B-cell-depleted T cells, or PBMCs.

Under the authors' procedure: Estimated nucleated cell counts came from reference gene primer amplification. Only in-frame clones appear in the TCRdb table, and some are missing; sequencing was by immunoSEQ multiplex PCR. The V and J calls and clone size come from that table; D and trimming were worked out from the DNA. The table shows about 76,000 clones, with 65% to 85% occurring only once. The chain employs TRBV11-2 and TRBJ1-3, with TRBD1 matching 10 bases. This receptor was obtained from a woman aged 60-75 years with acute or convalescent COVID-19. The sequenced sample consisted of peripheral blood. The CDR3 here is CASSLKGQGNIGNTIYF. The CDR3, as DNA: TGTGCCAGCAGCTTAAAGGGACAGGGGAATATCGGAAACACCATATATTTT.